This TCR beta chain was sequenced in a study of blood T cell repertoires in COVID-19. Produced via immunoSEQ multiplex PCR; TCRdb's table is partial and in-frame only. Of 85,000 to 100,000 clones listed, roughly 78% are singletons. Germline V gene lookup returns CDR1 SGHVS and CDR2 FQNEAQ. This CDR3 spans 15 amino acids. The V end was cut by 0 bases, the J end by 3 bases, with 12 bases between. V and J are TRBV7-8 and TRBJ2-7, with D unclear. The receptor comes from an elderly woman with active or convalescent COVID-19. Sequencing was carried out using peripheral blood. This chain's CDR3 is CASSLAPPGYYEQYF. The DNA for the CDR3 is TGTGCCAGCAGCTTAGCCCCACCAGGCTACTACGAGCAGTACTTC.